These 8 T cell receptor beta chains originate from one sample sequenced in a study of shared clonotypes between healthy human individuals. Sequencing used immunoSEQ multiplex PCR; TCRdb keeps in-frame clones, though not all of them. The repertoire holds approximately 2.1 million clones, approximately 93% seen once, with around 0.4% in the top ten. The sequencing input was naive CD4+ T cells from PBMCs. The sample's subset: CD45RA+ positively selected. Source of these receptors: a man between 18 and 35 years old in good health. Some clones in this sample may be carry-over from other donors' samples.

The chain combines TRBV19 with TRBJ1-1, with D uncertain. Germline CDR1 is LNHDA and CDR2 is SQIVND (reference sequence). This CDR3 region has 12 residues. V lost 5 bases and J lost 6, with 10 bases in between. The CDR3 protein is CASSSGWAEAFF. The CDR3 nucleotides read TGTGCCAGTAGTTCCGGGTGGGCTGAAGCTTTCTTT.

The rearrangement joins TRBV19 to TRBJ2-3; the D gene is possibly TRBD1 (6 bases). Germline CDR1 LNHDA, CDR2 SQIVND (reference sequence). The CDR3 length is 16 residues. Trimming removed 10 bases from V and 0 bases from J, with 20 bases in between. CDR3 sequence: CATSLTTGHSTDTQYF. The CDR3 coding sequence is TGTGCCACTTCACTCACGACAGGCCATAGCACAGATACGCAGTATTTT.

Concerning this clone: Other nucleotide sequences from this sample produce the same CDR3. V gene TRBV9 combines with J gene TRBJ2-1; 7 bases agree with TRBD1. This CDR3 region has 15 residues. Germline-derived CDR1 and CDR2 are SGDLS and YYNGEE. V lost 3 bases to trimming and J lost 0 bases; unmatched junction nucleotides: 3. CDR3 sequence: CASSGGGSSYNEQFF. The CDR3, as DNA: TGTGCCAGCAGCGGAGGGGGCAGCTCCTACAATGAGCAGTTCTTC.

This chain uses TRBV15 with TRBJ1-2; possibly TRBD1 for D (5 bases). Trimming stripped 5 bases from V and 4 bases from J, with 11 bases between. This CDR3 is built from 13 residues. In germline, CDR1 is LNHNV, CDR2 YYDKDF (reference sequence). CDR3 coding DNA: TGTGCCACCAGCGAATACAGGTTCTATGGCTACACCTTC. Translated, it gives CATSEYRFYGYTF.

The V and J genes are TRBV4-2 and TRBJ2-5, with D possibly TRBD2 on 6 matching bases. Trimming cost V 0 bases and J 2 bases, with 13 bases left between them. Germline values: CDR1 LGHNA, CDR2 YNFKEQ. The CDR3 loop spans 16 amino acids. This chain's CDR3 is CASSQDGGLEQETQYF. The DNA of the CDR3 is TGTGCCAGCAGCCAAGATGGGGGACTGGAACAAGAGACCCAGTACTTC.

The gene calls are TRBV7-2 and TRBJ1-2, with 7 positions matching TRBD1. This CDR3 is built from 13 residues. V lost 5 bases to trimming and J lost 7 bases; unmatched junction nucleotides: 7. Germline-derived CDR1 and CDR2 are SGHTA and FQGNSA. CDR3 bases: TGTGCCAGCAGCCCGGACAGGATAACTGGCTACACCTTC. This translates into CASSPDRITGYTF.

The CDR3: CASSLGPFSRPDTQYF. In DNA, the CDR3 is TGTGCCAGCAGCTTAGGGCCTTTTAGCAGGCCAGATACGCAGTATTTT. The chain carries TRBV11-2 and TRBJ2-3; no clear D gene. Trimming removed 1 base at V and 4 bases at J, with 15 bases between. The V gene's germline CDR1 is SGHAT and CDR2 FQNNGV. The CDR3 is 16 amino acids.

CDR3 amino acids: CASSQAPSDPYEQYF. DNA of the CDR3: TGTGCCAGCAGCCAGGCCCCATCAGATCCCTACGAGCAGTACTTC. V usage is TRBV11-2 and J usage is TRBJ2-7; no firm D call. The CDR3 extends over 15 amino acids. Trimming left V 5 bases short and J 2 bases short, with 16 bases between. From germline, CDR1 is SGHAT and CDR2 FQNNGV. The full variable domain, with the rest looked up from reference TRBV11-2 and TRBJ2-7, is EAGVAQSPRYKIIEKRQSVAFWCNPISGHATLYWYQQILGQGPKLLIQFQNNGVVDDSQLPKDRFSAERLKGVDSTLKIQPAKLEDSAVYLCASSQAPSDPYEQYFGPGTRLTVT.